These 30 T cell receptor beta chains share one sample of origin, sequenced in a study of blood T cells in healthy people across ages. Together with a sample-barcoded 5' primer, a J-beta primer mix was included in a second PCR lasting roughly 6 to 12 cycles. TCRdb redid the calling of the 5' RACE reads with MiXCR, one entry per CDR3 protein. The table lists fewer than 2,000,000 distinct CDR3 sequences, about two fifths of them singletons. The source material was blood. Every receptor here comes from a human donor in good health.

In this sample, this clonotype turned up a few times. The V gene is TRBV4-3, the J gene TRBJ2-3, with D unresolved. This CDR3 contains 15 residues. Trimming left V 1 base short and J 6 bases short, with 14 bases between. CDR1 is LGHNA and CDR2 is YSLEER in the germline V gene. The CDR3 DNA reads as TGCGCCAGCAGCCAAGGAGTGTTTCCTTTGGATACGCAGTATTTT. It yields the protein CASSQGVFPLDTQYF.

The V call is TRBV7-6, the J call TRBJ2-5; D call uncertain. The germline V gene encodes CDR1 SGHVS and CDR2 FNYEAQ. The CDR3 is made up of 17 amino acids. Trimming shortened V by 2 bases and J by 3 bases, and 19 bases separated the two germline ends. The CDR3 sequence: CASSLSRAQRREETQYF. CDR3 DNA sequence: TGTGCCAGCAGCTTAAGTCGAGCCCAGCGCAGAGAAGAGACCCAGTACTTC.

This chain connects TRBV9 to TRBJ2-2; D uncertain. The CDR3 contains 14 residues. The V end was cut by 6 bases, the J end by 7 bases, with 16 bases between. Per germline, CDR1 SGDLS and CDR2 YYNGEE. CDR3 sequence: CASTVVASGGELFF. The CDR3 nucleotides read TGTGCCAGCACGGTCGTGGCGTCGGGCGGGGAGCTGTTTTTT.

This rearrangement joins TRBV7-9 to TRBJ1-6; 10 nucleotides line up with TRBD1. The V gene's germline CDR1 is SEHNR and CDR2 FQNEAQ (reference sequence). The CDR3 is made up of 15 amino acids. Trimming took 5 bases from V and 9 from J; bases not matched to a gene: 7. The CDR3 DNA reads TGTGCCAGCAGCACGACAGGGGGCAGAGGTTCACCCCTCCACTTT. Residues: CASSTTGGRGSPLHF.

A few counts support this clonotype. The V gene is TRBV18, the J gene TRBJ2-1, with D maybe TRBD2 (5 bases). Between the trimmed V and J ends, which lost 6 bases and 0 bases, there was a span of 12 bases. This CDR3 is 15 amino acids long. The germline V gene has CDR1 KGHSH and CDR2 LQKENI. CDR3 bases: TGTGCCAGCTCCCCGGACTTGAGCTCCTACAATGAGCAGTTCTTC. It encodes CASSPDLSSYNEQFF.

The chain joins TRBV9 to TRBJ2-3, with D possibly being TRBD2 (5 bases). Germline V gene sequence: CDR1 SGDLS, CDR2 YYNGEE. Trimming removed 3 bases from V and 1 base from J, with 12 bases in between. This CDR3 is 15 amino acids long. CDR3 in amino acids: CASSERWGGTDTQYF. CDR3 nucleotide sequence: TGTGCCAGCAGCGAGAGGTGGGGAGGCACAGATACGCAGTATTTT.

This clonotype was picked up a small number of times. V and J are TRBV9 and TRBJ2-1; the D gene is possibly TRBD2 (6 bases). The V gene lost 0 bases and the J gene lost 2 bases, with 9 bases spanning the gap. The CDR3 length is 15 residues. The germline V gene has CDR1 SGDLS and CDR2 YYNGEE. In DNA, the CDR3 is TGTGCCAGCAGCGTAGATAGCGGCCCCTACAATGAGCAGTTCTTC. This sequence encodes CASSVDSGPYNEQFF. Full variable domain (rest looked up from reference TRBV9 and TRBJ2-1): DSGVTQTPKHLITATGQRVTLRCSPRSGDLSVYWYQQSLDQGLQFLIQYYNGEERAKGNILERFSAQQFPDLHSELNLSSLELGDSALYFCASSVDSGPYNEQFFGPGTRLTVL.

The V gene is TRBV7-2, the J gene TRBJ2-1; the D gene is possibly TRBD2 (6 bases). The CDR3 has 15 amino acids. V was pared by 8 bases and J by 1 base, with 15 bases between. Germline V gene sequence: CDR1 SGHTA, CDR2 FQGNSA. The chain's CDR3 is CASHTGVGSYNEQFF. The CDR3 bases are TGTGCCAGCCATACGGGGGTAGGTTCCTACAATGAGCAGTTCTTC.

The chain carries TRBV5-1 and TRBJ2-5; TRBD2 matches 7 bases. The DNA end is more similar to TRBJ2-7, so the J call may be wrong. Per the germline V gene, CDR1 is SGHRS and CDR2 is YFSETQ. CDR3 length: 15 residues. DNA for the CDR3: TGCGCCAGCAGCTTGCGGGAGGCGACACCCTACGAGCAGTACTTC. Protein sequence: CASSLREATPYEQYF.

The table lists this clonotype with a count of one. The chain couples TRBV7-2 to TRBJ2-1, with TRBD2 identical over 7 bases. J lost 7 bases, V lost 4 bases, and 10 bases had no gene match. From germline, CDR1 is SGHTA and CDR2 FQGNSA. The CDR3 covers 15 residues. CDR3 coding DNA: TGTGCCAGCAGCTCTAGCGGTGGGGGTAAAAATGAGCAGTTCTTC. Translating it yields CASSSSGGGKNEQFF.

The CDR3 nucleotides read TGCAGTGCTAGCCCAGCCCAAGCTAGCACAGATACGCAGTATTTT. It codes for CSASPAQASTDTQYF. This rearrangement joins TRBV20-1 to TRBJ2-3; D is ambiguous. CDR1 and CDR2 from the germline V gene are DFQATT and SNEGSKA (reference sequence). The length of the CDR3 is 15 residues. With 3 bases removed from V and 0 bases from J, the gap between germline ends came to 13 bases.

This clonotype has a count of ten or more. The chain links TRBV29-1 to TRBJ2-7; 7 bases match TRBD2. The CDR3 covers 12 residues. Germline CDR1 and CDR2: SQVTM and ANQGSEA. The ends lost 7 bases at V and 4 bases at J; junction bases unmatched: 7. CDR3: CSASTGGYEQYF. The CDR3 DNA reads as TGCAGCGCCTCAACGGGGGGATACGAGCAGTACTTC.

This chain connects TRBV4-1 to TRBJ2-3; tentative D call: TRBD2 (7 bases). The CDR3 contains 16 residues. V shed 5 bases and J shed 1 base, with 16 bases lying between them. The germline gives CDR1 MGHRA, CDR2 YSYEKL. The DNA of the CDR3 is TGCGCCAGCAGCAAGATAGGGGGGGGCCGCACAGATACGCAGTATTTT. Residues: CASSKIGGGRTDTQYF.

This sequence joins TRBV12-3 or TRBV12-4 and TRBJ1-1; a possible D gene is TRBD1 (6 bases). The germline V and J ends were trimmed by 6 bases and 4 bases, with 15 bases remaining between them. The CDR3 length is 14 residues. CDR3 residues: CASSASGGGTEAFF. In DNA, the CDR3 is TGTGCCAGCAGCGCCTCCGGGGGCGGCACTGAAGCTTTCTTT.

CDR3 nucleotides: TGTGCCAGCAGCTCCAGGACTGTGGATACGCAGTATTTT. This encodes CASSSRTVDTQYF. The V and J genes are TRBV7-6 and TRBJ2-3, with D possibly being TRBD2 (5 bases). This CDR3 has 13 residues. Germline V gene lookup returns CDR1 SGHVS and CDR2 FNYEAQ. The ends were cut back, 4 bases at V and 6 bases at J, with 11 bases in the middle.

As for this clonotype: At one boundary the junction diverges from the germline segment, which might be a read error. The chain is built from TRBV7-2 and TRBJ2-5; 8 bases agree with TRBD1. The J call is in doubt because the DNA end fits TRBJ2-7 better. This CDR3 region has 14 residues. Germline CDR1 SGHTA, CDR2 FQGNSA. Here the CDR3 DNA reads TGTGCCAACAGCTTAAACAGGGGGAGCTACGAGCAGTACTTC. It translates to CANSLNRGSYEQYF.

In its sample, this clonotype was seen once. The chain employs TRBV7-2 and TRBJ2-5; 9 nucleotides agree with TRBD2. This CDR3 region has 16 residues. CDR1 and CDR2 from the germline V gene are SGHTA and FQGNSA. The junction had 10 bases not matched to a gene; V was cut back by 3 bases and J by 5 bases. The CDR3 sequence: CASSFLAGAAFETQYF. For the CDR3, the DNA is TGTGCCAGCAGCTTCTTAGCGGGGGCCGCGTTTGAGACCCAGTACTTC.

In its sample, this clonotype was seen a few times. This chain uses TRBV20-1 with TRBJ2-1; 10 nucleotides agree with TRBD2. The ends lost 5 bases at V and 4 bases at J; junction bases unmatched: 8. The CDR3 has 15 amino acids. Looked up from germline, CDR1 is DFQATT and CDR2 is SNEGSKA (reference sequence). The CDR3 loop reads CSAPNLAGVYNEQFF. The CDR3 coding sequence is TGCAGTGCTCCGAATCTAGCGGGGGTGTACAATGAGCAGTTCTTC.

The chain employs TRBV5-1 and TRBJ2-1; D is unclear. The CDR3 contains 13 residues. V lost 5 bases and J lost 7, with 13 bases in between. Germline-derived CDR1 and CDR2 are SGHRS and YFSETQ. The CDR3: CASRLFNRNEQFF. For the CDR3, the DNA is TGCGCCAGCAGGCTGTTTAATAGGAATGAGCAGTTCTTC. Drawing the rest from reference TRBV5-1 and TRBJ2-1, the complete variable domain is KAGVTQTPRYLIKTRGQQVTLSCSPISGHRSVSWYQQTPGQGLQFLFEYFSETQRNKGNFPGRFSGRQFSNSRSEMNVSTLELGDSALYLCASRLFNRNEQFFGPGTRLTVL.

As DNA, the CDR3 is TGTGCCAGCAGTACTGAATGGGGCTACACCTTC. This encodes CASSTEWGYTF. The chain combines TRBV9 with TRBJ1-2; D gene ambiguous. This CDR3 is built from 11 residues. Germline V gene sequence: CDR1 SGDLS, CDR2 YYNGEE. V was trimmed by 5 bases and J by 8 bases, leaving 10 bases between them.

J is TRBJ1-2 and V is TRBV7-9, with D possibly matching TRBD1 (6 bases). CDR3 size: 13 residues. Germline V CDR1 and CDR2: SEHNR, FQNEAQ (reference sequence). V was clipped by 5 bases and J by 8 bases, with 15 bases between them. This CDR3 reads CASSPTGIDGYTF. CDR3 in DNA: TGTGCCAGCAGCCCTACAGGGATAGACGGCTACACCTTC.

The chain joins TRBV9 to TRBJ1-2; TRBD1 agrees at 7 bases. Germline CDR1 reads SGDLS; CDR2 reads YYNGEE. The CDR3 consists of 13 residues. Unmatched junction bases numbered 8, after V lost 2 bases and J lost 10 bases. The CDR3 DNA is TGTGCCAGCAGCGTGGCCGCGGACAGGCACTACACCTTC. This codes for CASSVAADRHYTF.

CDR3 amino acids: CATSRDSGWGLVQETQYF. The DNA of the CDR3 is TGTGCCACCAGCAGAGATTCGGGCTGGGGGTTAGTCCAAGAGACCCAGTACTTC. The V and J genes are TRBV15 and TRBJ2-5; D is possibly TRBD1 or TRBD2 (5 bases each). Germline CDR1 is LNHNV and CDR2 is YYDKDF (reference sequence). This CDR3 is built from 18 residues. V was trimmed by 0 bases and J by 1 base, leaving 18 bases between them.

This chain connects TRBV7-2 to TRBJ2-3, with D possibly being TRBD2 (6 bases). The CDR3 covers 17 residues. Trimming took off 0 bases at V and 1 base at J, with 14 bases between the two ends. Germline CDR1 SGHTA, CDR2 FQGNSA. CDR3 DNA: TGTGCCAGCAGCTTAGCGGCCGTCTGGGGGGGCACAGATACGCAGTATTTT. Translated: CASSLAAVWGGTDTQYF.

This clonotype was seen a few times. V gene TRBV5-1 combines with J gene TRBJ2-7; 7 bases align to TRBD1. Germline loops: CDR1 SGHRS, CDR2 YFSETQ. V lost 4 bases and J lost 8; bases outside the gene matches: 3. CDR3 size: 11 residues. CDR3 in amino acids: CASSKTGKQYF. CDR3 DNA sequence: TGCGCCAGCAGCAAGACAGGGAAGCAGTACTTC.

This clonotype was seen a handful of times. The gene calls are TRBV27 and TRBJ1-1; D not resolved. Germline V gene lookup returns CDR1 MNHEY and CDR2 SMNVEV (reference sequence). CDR3 length: 12 amino acids. The V gene lost 6 bases and the J gene lost 3 bases, with 8 bases spanning the gap. The CDR3 coding sequence is TGTGCCAGCAGCTCCTATTACACTGAAGCTTTCTTT. Residues: CASSSYYTEAFF.

The chain combines TRBV20-1 with TRBJ1-2; 8 bases are shared with TRBD1. Germline CDR1 and CDR2: DFQATT and SNEGSKA (reference sequence). The CDR3 sequence is 12 residues long. V lost 5 bases to trimming and J lost 4 bases; unmatched junction nucleotides: 3. In nucleotides, the CDR3 is TGCAGTGCTTTCGGACAGGGCTATGGCTACACCTTC. This codes for CSAFGQGYGYTF.

In this sample, this clonotype turned up a few times. The chain joins TRBV6-6 to TRBJ2-5; tentative D call: TRBD1 (7 bases). Trimming took off 4 bases at V and 3 bases at J, with 18 bases between the two ends. The CDR3 covers 16 residues. The germline V gene has CDR1 MNHNY and CDR2 SVGAGI (reference sequence). CDR3 sequence (DNA): TGTGCCAGCAGTTCCCTCCGGACAGGAGGGGAAGAGACCCAGTACTTC. Translating gives CASSSLRTGGEETQYF.

The chain is built from TRBV7-2 and TRBJ2-1; D is undetermined. The V end was cut by 5 bases, the J end by 5 bases, with 16 bases between. Germline V gene sequence: CDR1 SGHTA, CDR2 FQGNSA. There are 15 residues in the CDR3. CDR3 in DNA: TGTGCCAGCAGCCCTCCTTCGAGGCCTCACAATGAGCAGTTCTTC. Translation: CASSPPSRPHNEQFF.

V and J are TRBV20-1 and TRBJ1-1; 7 bases match TRBD1. Per germline, CDR1 DFQATT and CDR2 SNEGSKA (reference sequence). The trim removed 7 bases at V and 2 bases at J, leaving 10 bases unmatched. CDR3 length: 14 residues. DNA of the CDR3: TGCAGTGGCGACAGGGCTCCTTCCAACACTGAAGCTTTCTTT. As protein: CSGDRAPSNTEAFF.